This is a list of T cell receptor beta chains from one sample in a study of cytomegalovirus exposure and HLA in healthy donors. Data came from immunoSEQ multiplex PCR; TCRdb stores just in-frame clones and leaves some out. The top ten hold 6% to 8% of the sample, which has about 140,000 clones, 66% seen once. The sequencing input was PBMCs. The source of these receptors is a woman aged 60 to 75 in good health and CMV-seronegative. The CDR3 runs from the conserved cysteine through the conserved F or W. D genes are given only for firm matches. Only part of the rows carry a size: once, few, many, or a class if the clone is expanded.

clone size	J gene	D gene	V gene	CDR3 DNA	CDR3 protein
few	TRBJ1-5	-	TRBV6-1	TGTGCCAGCTGTTTGGCAGGGAATCAGCCCCAGCATTTT	CASCLAGNQPQHF
-	TRBJ2-7	TRBD1	TRBV5-1	TGCGCCAGCAGCTTAGGGACAGACTACGAGCAGTACTTC	CASSLGTDYEQYF
-	TRBJ2-7	TRBD2	TRBV29-1	TGCAGCGTTGAACGGGTAGCGGGCGAGCAGTACTTC	CSVERVAGEQYF
-	TRBJ2-1	TRBD2	TRBV2	TGTGCCAGTTCCGGGACTAGCGGGAGTCATAATGAGCAGTTCTTC	CASSGTSGSHNEQFF
-	TRBJ2-1	TRBD2	TRBV15	TGTGCCACCAGCGGGAGGCCCAGCGGGGGGGCTTTTGAGCAGTTCTTC	CATSGRPSGGAFEQFF
-	TRBJ1-4	TRBD1	TRBV7-2	TGTGCCAGCAGCCATGACAGGGGTAGGGAAAAACTGTTTTTT	CASSHDRGREKLFF
-	TRBJ2-6	-	TRBV10-3	TGTGCCATCAGTGTTGGGGGGTCTGGGGCCAACGTCCTGACTTTC	CAISVGGSGANVLTF
-	TRBJ2-7	-	TRBV5-1	TGCGCTTCTCCGGGATACTTCTACGAGCAGTACTTC	CASPGYFYEQYF
-	TRBJ2-3	-	TRBV1	TGCACCAGCAGCCAAGAGGCACGGGGCACAGATACGCAGTATTTT	CTSSQEARGTDTQYF
-	TRBJ2-3	-	TRBV5-6	TGTGCCAGCAGCTTGGCCGGGGAGGACACCGCAGATACGCAGTATTTT	CASSLAGEDTADTQYF
-	TRBJ2-3	TRBD2	TRBV28	TGTGCCAGCAGCGAGCGGGAGCCAGATACGCAGTATTTT	CASSEREPDTQYF
-	TRBJ2-3	-	TRBV21-1	TGTGCCAGCAGCGGGGGGGGGTTTACGCAGTATTTT	CASSGGGFTQYF
-	TRBJ1-3	-	TRBV5-4	TGTGCCAGCAGCTCGGGAAACACCATATATTTT	CASSSGNTIYF
few	TRBJ2-4	-	TRBV6-5	TGTGCCAGCAGTTCCTCCGGGATCCCAAACATTCAGTACTTC	CASSSSGIPNIQYF
-	TRBJ2-7	TRBD1	TRBV29-1	TGCAGCGTTGAAAACAGGGGGCACGAGCAGTACTTC	CSVENRGHEQYF
few	TRBJ1-6	TRBD1	TRBV7-2	TGTGCCAGCAGCTTAGGACAGGGGAGCTATAATTCACCCCTCCACTTT	CASSLGQGSYNSPLHF
-	TRBJ1-1	-	TRBV5-5	TGTGCCAGCAGCTTGGCCGGCCGGGGCACTGAAGCTTTCTTT	CASSLAGRGTEAFF
few	TRBJ2-5	TRBD2	TRBV11-2	TGTGCCAGCAGCTTGGGAGCGGGGGTATCAGAGACCCAGTACTTC	CASSLGAGVSETQYF
-	TRBJ2-7	-	TRBV21-1	TGTGCCAGCAGCAAAGACTCCGAGCAGTACTTC	CASSKDSEQYF
few	TRBJ2-7	TRBD2	TRBV7-2	TGTGCCAGCAGCTTAGGGCTAGCGGGACCCTACGAGCAGTACTTC	CASSLGLAGPYEQYF
-	TRBJ2-4	TRBD2	TRBV28	TGTGCCAGCAGTTTATGGGGGGGGACTAGCGGGAGACAGGCCAAAAACATTCAGTACTTC	CASSLWGGTSGRQAKNIQYF
-	TRBJ2-1	TRBD2	TRBV6-4	TGTGCCAGCACCCCGACTAGCGGATACTACAATGAGCAGTTCTTC	CASTPTSGYYNEQFF
-	TRBJ2-7	-	TRBV5-1	TGCGCCAGCAGCCTGGACGGAGTCGACGAGCAGTACTTC	CASSLDGVDEQYF
-	TRBJ2-3	TRBD2	TRBV19	TGTGCCAGTCGGGTAGCGGGAGGAAATACGCAGTATTTT	CASRVAGGNTQYF
-	TRBJ1-5	TRBD1	TRBV5-6	TGTGCCAGCAGCCAAAGGACAGGGGACGCATTCAATCAGCCCCAGCATTTT	CASSQRTGDAFNQPQHF
few	TRBJ2-5	-	TRBV5-1	TGCGCCAGCAGGAGAGGGCGGGACCCCCAAGAGACCCAGTACTTC	CASRRGRDPQETQYF
once	TRBJ2-1	TRBD2	TRBV5-8	TGTGCCAGCAGCTTGAGGACTAGCGGGAGAAACAATGAGCAGTTCTTC	CASSLRTSGRNNEQFF
-	TRBJ2-2	TRBD1	TRBV7-2	TGTGCCAGCAGCCGAAGGACAGGGACGAACACCGGGGAGCTGTTTTTT	CASSRRTGTNTGELFF
few	TRBJ2-5	TRBD1	TRBV18	TGTGCCAGCTCACATGACAGGGCCATAGGAGAGACCCAGTACTTC	CASSHDRAIGETQYF
-	TRBJ1-2	-	TRBV9	TGTGCCAGCAGCGTAGGGCGATTAGGGGAAGGCTACACCTTC	CASSVGRLGEGYTF
-	TRBJ2-3	TRBD2	TRBV18	TGTGCCAGCTCGAGCGGGGACACAGATACGCAGTATTTT	CASSSGDTDTQYF
-	TRBJ2-1	TRBD2	TRBV11-1	TGTGCCAGCAGCCGGGACTACTCCTCCTACAATGAGCAGTTCTTC	CASSRDYSSYNEQFF
few	TRBJ1-2	TRBD1	TRBV29-1	TGCAGCGTTTTGACAGGGTCCGGTTTTGGCTACACCTTC	CSVLTGSGFGYTF
-	TRBJ2-7	-	TRBV5-4	TGTGCCAGCAGCTTTGGGGGCCGGTACGAGCAGTACTTC	CASSFGGRYEQYF
few	TRBJ2-3	TRBD1	TRBV7-8	TGTGCCAGCAGTTTACAGGGGGCTGGTATAGATACGCAGTATTTT	CASSLQGAGIDTQYF
-	TRBJ2-1	-	TRBV9	TGTGCCAGCAGCGTAGGGGGGCAGGGTGAGCAGTTCTTC	CASSVGGQGEQFF
-	TRBJ1-1	TRBD1	TRBV5-4	TGTGCCAGCAGCTTGACCGACAGGGCAACTGAAGCTTTCTTT	CASSLTDRATEAFF
-	TRBJ2-3	-	TRBV6-1	TGTGCCAGCAGCGAGGGGGGGGCCGGGTCGCAGTATTTT	CASSEGGAGSQYF
-	TRBJ1-5	-	TRBV6-5	TGTGCCAGCAGTTCCGGACAGTCTCTTCGGCCCCAGCATTTT	CASSSGQSLRPQHF
-	TRBJ2-1	TRBD2	TRBV14	TGTGCCAGCAGCCAAGCGGGAGGGCGTGAGCAGTTCTTC	CASSQAGGREQFF
-	TRBJ2-3	TRBD1	TRBV7-9	TGTTCCAGCAGCTTCCCCTCGGGACAGGGGGCTTTTGCAGATACGCAGTATTTT	CSSSFPSGQGAFADTQYF
-	TRBJ2-5	TRBD1	TRBV25-1	TGTGCCAGCAGAGGACTAGGACAGGGGGGACAAGAGACCCAGTACTTC	CASRGLGQGGQETQYF
-	TRBJ2-3	-	TRBV7-2	TGTGCCAGCAGCTCCTCACTCCGGACACATTCTAGCACAGATACGCAGTATTTT	CASSSSLRTHSSTDTQYF
many	TRBJ1-6	-	TRBV6-5	TGTGCCAGCCACATGAATGCTTATAATTCACCCCTCCACTTT	CASHMNAYNSPLHF
-	TRBJ1-3	-	TRBV6-5	TGTGCCAGCAGTTCACAGGGCTCTGGAAACACCATATATTTT	CASSSQGSGNTIYF
-	TRBJ2-1	TRBD2	TRBV14	TGTGCCAGCAGCCACCGGCTAGCGGGGGCCTACAATGAGCAGTTCTTC	CASSHRLAGAYNEQFF